This T cell receptor (beta chain) was obtained from a study of CD8+ T cells in alopecia areata (dated by TCRdb to 2017 to 2018). Turning to the overall study: High-throughput TCRbeta sequencing was used to examine T cell clonal expansion in alopecia areata in both the C3H/HeJ mouse model and human patients. Scalp tissue and sorted CD4+ and CD8+ peripheral blood T cells from patchy and totalis/universalis alopecia areata patients and from healthy controls were covered by human TCRbeta sequencing. Scalp clonality was compared among normal scalp (n=4), patchy alopecia areata scalp (n=8), and alopecia totalis/universalis scalp (n=8). The RNA source kit depended on sample type: the PAXgene miRNA kit for fixed scalp, the miRNeasy kit for PBMCs, and the RNeasy kit for mouse skin. immunoSEQ multiplex PCR using 35 Vbeta forward primers and 13 Jbeta reverse primers was used to amplify TCRbeta CDR3 regions. The research as a whole found: Unlike mouse skin, which is dominated by gammadelta T cells, normal human skin has resident alphabeta T cells that are also sequenced, and this complicates analysis of the scalp TCR repertoire. Compared with normal scalp, lesional scalp had higher clonality and more expanded CD8+ clones, particularly in alopecia totalis/universalis, a pattern that suggests antigenic drive. Shared TCR sequences between patients were less evident than in mice, which may be partly attributable to HLA diversity in the patient population.

The receptor library was made with the immunoSEQ multiplex PCR assay. RNA was extracted from all samples and reverse transcribed into cDNA as template for TCR sequencing. SuperScript III was used to make first-strand cDNA, primed with a 2:1 mix of oligo-dT and random hexamers. Amplification bias was assessed with a synthetic immune receptor repertoire, and residual bias was removed computationally. On the authors' methods: Raw reads were preprocessed for error removal, and CDR3 was defined according to IMGT conventions as running from the conserved cysteine to phenylalanine. Clonality was computed as 1 minus the Shannon entropy, with the entropy normalized by log2 of the number of productive unique TCRs. CD4 or CD8 identity of scalp clones was inferred by cross-referencing scalp TCRbeta sequences with sorted blood CD4 and CD8 repertoires. Entries here come from immuneACCESS through TCRdb and include only in-frame sequences with V and J called. Some clones fail to appear in such tables; in the studies checked, an unresolved V gene covers under half of the shortfall, and the cause of the remainder is unknown. For V, J and clone size, that table is used; D and trimming come from the DNA. Here the sample has under 130,000 clones; roughly 50% occur a single time. 8.8% of the sample is taken by the ten largest.

PBMCs were separated by density centrifugation and stained for CD3, CD4 and CD8, after which CD4+ and CD8+ T cells were sorted on a FACSAria. Unaffected controls provided scalp biopsies and blood samples. The CDR3 starts with the cysteine, ends with the phenylalanine, and has 16 residues. Of the read, only the CDR3 DNA is kept; its 48 bases are in frame from base 1. At the junction V is shortened by 4 bases and J by 4 bases; bases outside the gene matches: 12. The germline V gene encodes CDR1 MDHEN and CDR2 SYDVKM. Details on this clone: What this receptor recognizes is not known. It has no much larger one-base neighbor in the sample; base qualities were not kept.

In this chain, TRBV28 is recombined with TRBJ1-1, with TRBD1 matching 7 junction bases. The sequenced material came from CD4+ T cells sorted from blood. This clonotype originated in a human donor in good health. The CDR3 protein is CASSSPSRGRGTEAFF. The DNA is TGTGCCAGCAGTTCCCCATCAAGGGGGCGCGGCACTGAAGCTTTCTTT.